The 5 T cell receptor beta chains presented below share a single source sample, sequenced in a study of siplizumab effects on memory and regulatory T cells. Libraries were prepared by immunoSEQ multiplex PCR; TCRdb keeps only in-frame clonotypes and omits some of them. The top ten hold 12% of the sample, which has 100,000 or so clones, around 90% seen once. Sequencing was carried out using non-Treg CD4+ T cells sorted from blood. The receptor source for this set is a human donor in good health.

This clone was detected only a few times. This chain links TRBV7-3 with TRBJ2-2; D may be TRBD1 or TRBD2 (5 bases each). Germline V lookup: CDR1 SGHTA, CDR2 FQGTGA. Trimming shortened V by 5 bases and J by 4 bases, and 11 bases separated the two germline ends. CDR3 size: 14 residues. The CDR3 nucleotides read TGTGCCAGCAGCCTGACGGGGCTCACCGGGGAGCTGTTTTTT. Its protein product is CASSLTGLTGELFF.

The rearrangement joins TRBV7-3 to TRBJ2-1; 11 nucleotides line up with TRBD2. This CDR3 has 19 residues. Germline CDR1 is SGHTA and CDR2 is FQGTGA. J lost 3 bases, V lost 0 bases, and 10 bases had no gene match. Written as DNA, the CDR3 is TGTGCCAGCAGCTTAACTATTAGCGGGAGGGGAAGAAACTACAATGAGCAGTTCTTC. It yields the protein CASSLTISGRGRNYNEQFF.

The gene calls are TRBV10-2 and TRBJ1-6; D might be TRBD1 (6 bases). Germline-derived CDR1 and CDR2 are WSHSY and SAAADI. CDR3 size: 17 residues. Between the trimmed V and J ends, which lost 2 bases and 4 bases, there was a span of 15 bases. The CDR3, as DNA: TGCGCCAGCAGTGAGCCTCCGGGGGCCGTTTATAATTCACCCCTCCACTTT. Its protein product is CASSEPPGAVYNSPLHF.

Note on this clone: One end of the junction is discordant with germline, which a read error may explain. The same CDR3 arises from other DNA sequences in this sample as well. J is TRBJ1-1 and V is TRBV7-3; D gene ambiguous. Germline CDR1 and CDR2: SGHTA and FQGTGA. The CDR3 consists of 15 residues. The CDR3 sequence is CASSLTQWPNTEAFF. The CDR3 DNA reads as TGTGCCAGCAGCTTAACGCAGTGGCCAAACACCGAAGCTTTCTTT.

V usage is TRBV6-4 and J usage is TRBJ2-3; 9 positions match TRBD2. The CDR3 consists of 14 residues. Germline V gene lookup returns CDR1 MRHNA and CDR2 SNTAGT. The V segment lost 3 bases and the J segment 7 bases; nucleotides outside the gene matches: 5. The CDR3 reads CASSELAGRNTQYF. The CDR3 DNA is TGTGCCAGCAGTGAACTAGCGGGCCGAAATACGCAGTATTTT.